These T cell receptor beta chains were read from a single sample in a study of blood T cell repertoires in COVID-19. Some clones are missing from TCRdb's copy, which holds only in-frame ones; the method was immunoSEQ multiplex PCR. The top ten hold around 2.3% of the sample, which has 260,000 or so clones, less than 85% seen once. Sequencing was done on a sample of PBMCs or T cells enriched from blood (not recorded which). The receptors come from a woman in her forties or fifties who had recovered from COVID-19. Each CDR3 is given with its conserved first and last residue. Each record gives: V gene, J gene, D gene, clone size, CDR3 protein, CDR3 DNA. The D gene is left open where the match is weak. A row's size may be missing; if present it is once, few, many or a size class.

>TRBV12-3/TRBV12-4|TRBJ1-5|-|-
CASRPTGGQPQHF
TGTGCCAGCAGGCCTACCGGGGGTCAGCCCCAGCATTTT
>TRBV10-3|TRBJ1-1|-|-
CAIRPQGRLNTEAFF
TGTGCCATCAGACCACAGGGCCGATTGAACACTGAAGCTTTCTTT
>TRBV19|TRBJ1-2|TRBD1|-
CATSTTGTVGLNYGYTF
TGTGCCACCTCCACGACTGGGACAGTGGGGCTTAACTATGGCTACACCTTC
>TRBV4-1|TRBJ1-1|-|-
CASSQGRGGAEAFF
TGCGCCAGCAGCCAAGGAAGGGGAGGGGCTGAAGCTTTCTTT
>TRBV25-1|TRBJ1-6|-|-
CASSLGGGRSPLHF
TGTGCCAGCAGTTTGGGCGGGGGTCGGTCACCCCTCCACTTT
>TRBV10-2|TRBJ1-1|TRBD1|-
CASREGQMNTEAFF
TGCGCCAGCAGGGAGGGACAGATGAACACTGAAGCTTTCTTT
>TRBV14|TRBJ2-7|TRBD1|-
CASSLLPGQGLYEQYF
TGTGCCAGCAGCCTCCTACCGGGACAGGGTCTCTACGAGCAGTACTTC
>TRBV5-5|TRBJ1-5|-|-
CASSLGANTGSNQPQHF
TGTGCCAGCAGCTTGGGGGCAAATACAGGGAGTAATCAGCCCCAGCATTTT
>TRBV5-1|TRBJ1-5|-|-
CASSYTGGNQPQHF
TGCGCCAGCAGCTATACAGGAGGCAATCAGCCCCAGCATTTT
>TRBV11-3|TRBJ1-1|-|-
CASSLGSDTNTEAFF
TGTGCCAGCAGCTTAGGCTCAGATACGAACACTGAAGCTTTCTTT
>TRBV7-8|TRBJ1-5|-|-
CASSRTAGNQPQHF
TGTGCCAGCAGCAGGACAGCTGGCAATCAGCCCCAGCATTTT
>TRBV27|TRBJ1-2|TRBD1|-
CASSSTGDYGYTF
TGTGCCAGCAGTTCCACAGGGGACTATGGCTACACCTTC
>TRBV2|TRBJ1-4|-|-
CASRRTDTTNEKLFF
TGTGCCAGCAGACGGACAGACACAACTAATGAAAAACTGTTTTTT
>TRBV7-2|TRBJ2-1|TRBD2|-
CASSASGTSGDEQFF
TGTGCCAGCAGCGCATCCGGGACTAGCGGGGATGAGCAGTTCTTC
>TRBV29-1|TRBJ1-1|-|-
CSVVLGRMNTEAFF
TGCAGCGTTGTTCTGGGGAGGATGAACACTGAAGCTTTCTTT
>TRBV7-2|TRBJ2-4|-|-
CASSPRRGEENIQYF
TGTGCCAGCAGCCCGAGGAGGGGAGAGGAAAACATTCAGTACTTC
>TRBV5-8|TRBJ1-1|TRBD1|-
CASSFRTGVEAFF
TGTGCCAGCAGCTTTCGGACAGGGGTTGAAGCTTTCTTT
>TRBV4-2|TRBJ1-2|-|few
CASSQPISRTGNYGYTF
TGTGCCAGCAGCCAGCCCATTTCCCGAACAGGGAACTATGGCTACACCTTC
>TRBV4-1|TRBJ1-5|-|-
CASSTGFSNQPQHF
TGCGCCAGCAGTACAGGGTTCTCCAATCAGCCCCAGCATTTT
>TRBV28|TRBJ1-5|TRBD1|-
CASSVGQGARMNLPQHF
TGTGCCAGCAGTGTGGGACAGGGGGCGAGGATGAATTTGCCCCAGCATTTT
>TRBV15|TRBJ2-1|TRBD2|-
CATSRMRGGVGNEQFF
TGTGCCACCAGCAGGATGAGGGGAGGGGTCGGCAATGAGCAGTTCTTC
>TRBV6-5|TRBJ1-6|TRBD1|-
CASRGQARYNSPLHF
TGTGCCAGCAGGGGACAGGCTAGATATAATTCACCCCTCCACTTT
>TRBV5-1|TRBJ1-6|-|once
CASNPAGNYNSPLHF
TGCGCCAGCAACCCGGCGGGGAACTATAATTCACCCCTCCACTTT
>TRBV19|TRBJ1-4|-|-
CASSIGAGLMKRLFF
TGTGCCAGTAGTATAGGGGCAGGGCTTATGAAAAGGCTGTTTTTT
>TRBV29-1|TRBJ1-1|-|once
CSVEPPGWGEAFF
TGCAGCGTTGAACCCCCAGGGTGGGGTGAAGCTTTCTTT
>TRBV27|TRBJ1-5|-|-
CATRKDRQPRNQPQHF
TGTGCCACCCGGAAAGATAGACAGCCCAGAAATCAGCCCCAGCATTTT
>TRBV5-6|TRBJ1-6|TRBD1|few
CASSLVQGDNSPLHF
TGTGCCAGCAGCTTGGTACAGGGGGATAATTCACCCCTCCACTTT
>TRBV5-1|TRBJ1-3|-|-
CASSSQAASGNTIYF
TGCGCCAGCAGCTCCCAGGCCGCCTCTGGAAACACCATATATTTT
>TRBV6-1|TRBJ1-4|-|-
CASSDFAQPSTEKLFF
TGTGCCAGCAGTGATTTCGCACAGCCATCTACTGAAAAACTGTTTTTT
>TRBV5-1|TRBJ1-6|TRBD1|-
CASSPGQGVRNSPLHF
TGCGCCAGCAGCCCCGGACAGGGGGTAAGGAATTCACCCCTCCACTTT
>TRBV19|TRBJ1-5|-|-
CASSIGAQPQHF
TGTGCCAGTAGTATAGGGGCGCAGCCCCAGCATTTT
>TRBV5-1|TRBJ1-1|-|-
CASSRNTGLTEAFF
TGCGCCAGCAGCCGGAACACAGGGTTGACTGAAGCTTTCTTT
>TRBV15|TRBJ1-5|-|once
CATSRGQGNQPQHF
TGTGCCACCAGCAGAGGGCAGGGCAATCAGCCCCAGCATTTT
>TRBV19|TRBJ2-7|TRBD1|-
CASQDRGSYEQYF
TGTGCCAGCCAGGACAGGGGTTCCTACGAGCAGTACTTC
>TRBV10-3|TRBJ2-1|TRBD2|-
CAIRSSGGRYNEQFF
TGTGCCATCAGGTCTAGCGGGGGCAGATACAATGAGCAGTTCTTC
>TRBV30|TRBJ2-2|TRBD2|-
CAWSVMGLVSYTGELFF
TGTGCCTGGAGTGTAATGGGACTAGTGTCGTACACCGGGGAGCTGTTTTTT
>TRBV19|TRBJ2-3|TRBD2|-
CASSIPGRDVDTQYF
TGTGCCAGTAGTATCCCCGGGAGGGATGTAGATACGCAGTATTTT
>TRBV5-1|TRBJ2-7|TRBD1|-
CASSTMDRGRGEQYF
TGCGCCAGCAGCACGATGGACAGGGGGCGAGGTGAGCAGTACTTC
>TRBV30|TRBJ1-3|TRBD1|-
CAWKVQDRGWLAGNTIYF
TGTGCCTGGAAGGTCCAAGACAGGGGATGGTTGGCTGGAAACACCATATATTTT
>TRBV7-9|TRBJ2-1|TRBD2|-
CASSLALAGYNEQFF
TGTGCCAGCAGCTTAGCACTAGCGGGGTACAATGAGCAGTTCTTC
>TRBV15|TRBJ1-6|-|-
CATSRDQGSPLHF
TGTGCCACCAGCAGAGATCAGGGGTCACCCCTCCACTTT
>TRBV5-1|TRBJ1-6|-|-
CASSFVVNGGADNSPLHF
TGCGCCAGCAGCTTTGTCGTAAATGGAGGGGCGGATAATTCACCCCTCCACTTT
>TRBV7-3|TRBJ2-5|-|-
CASSLSPRETQYF
TGTGCCAGCAGCTTATCTCCCCGGGAGACCCAGTACTTC
>TRBV6-5|TRBJ2-1|-|-
CASSYSRNNEQFF
TGTGCCAGCAGTTACTCGCGGAACAATGAGCAGTTCTTC
>TRBV30|TRBJ1-6|-|-
CAWSIGRGNSPLHF
TGTGCCTGGAGTATAGGGAGGGGAAATTCACCCCTCCACTTT
>TRBV15|TRBJ1-1|-|-
CATSRDRGRASEAFF
TGTGCCACCAGCAGAGATAGGGGGAGGGCGTCTGAAGCTTTCTTT
>TRBV19|TRBJ2-1|-|-
CASSIGEGPAYYNEQFF
TGTGCCAGTAGTATAGGAGAGGGTCCGGCCTACTACAATGAGCAGTTCTTC
>TRBV6-5|TRBJ2-2|TRBD1|-
CASNSGTVTGELFF
TGTGCCAGCAACTCCGGGACAGTCACCGGGGAGCTGTTTTTT
>TRBV30|TRBJ1-5|-|-
CACTQGNSGNQPQHF
TGTGCCTGCACACAGGGAAATTCGGGCAATCAGCCCCAGCATTTT
>TRBV24-1|TRBJ2-5|TRBD1|once
CATSEGGGETQYF
TGTGCCACCAGTGAAGGGGGCGGAGAGACCCAGTACTTC
>TRBV2|TRBJ2-7|-|-
CASRRVVRAAYEQYF
TGTGCCAGCAGGAGGGTAGTTAGGGCCGCTTACGAGCAGTACTTC
>TRBV12-5|TRBJ1-1|-|-
CASGTHSGIYTEAFF
TGTGCTAGCGGGACTCACTCAGGGATCTACACTGAAGCTTTCTTT
>TRBV7-9|TRBJ1-3|-|-
CASSLAGRAGLSEGNTIYF
TGTGCCAGCAGCTTAGCGGGCAGGGCCGGGCTCTCTGAGGGAAACACCATATATTTT
>TRBV18|TRBJ2-6|-|-
CASSLGRTGANVLTF
TGTGCCAGCTCACTTGGGCGGACAGGGGCCAACGTCCTGACTTTC
>TRBV5-1|TRBJ1-2|TRBD1|-
CASSLDATGGYGYTF
TGCGCCAGCAGCTTGGACGCGACAGGGGGCTATGGCTACACCTTC
>TRBV2|TRBJ1-1|TRBD1|-
CASTVGQGNTEAFF
TGTGCCAGCACCGTGGGACAGGGTAACACTGAAGCTTTCTTT
>TRBV4-1|TRBJ2-1|-|once
CASSQGTQAGSYNEQFF
TGCGCCAGCAGCCAAGGAACTCAGGCAGGCTCCTACAATGAGCAGTTCTTC